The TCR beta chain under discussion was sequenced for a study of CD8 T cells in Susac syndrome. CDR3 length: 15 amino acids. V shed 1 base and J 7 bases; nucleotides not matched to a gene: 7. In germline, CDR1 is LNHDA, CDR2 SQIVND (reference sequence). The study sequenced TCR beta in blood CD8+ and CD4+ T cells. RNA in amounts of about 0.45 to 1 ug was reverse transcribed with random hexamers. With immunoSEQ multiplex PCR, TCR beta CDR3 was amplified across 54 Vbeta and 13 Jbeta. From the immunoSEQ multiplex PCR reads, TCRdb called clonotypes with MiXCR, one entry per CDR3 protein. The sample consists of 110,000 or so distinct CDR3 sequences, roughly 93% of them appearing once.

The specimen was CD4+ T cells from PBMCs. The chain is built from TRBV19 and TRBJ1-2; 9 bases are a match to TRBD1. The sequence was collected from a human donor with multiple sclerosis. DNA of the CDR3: TGTGCCAGTAGTATAGTTTGGACAGGGGCGAGTGGCTACACCTTC. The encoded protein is CASSIVWTGASGYTF.